Presented here are 20 T cell receptor beta chains from one specimen sequenced in a study of cytomegalovirus exposure and HLA in healthy donors. Primers for the PCR totalled 60 Vbeta and 13 Jbeta. Here immunoSEQ multiplex PCR was the method, and the copy in TCRdb shows in-frame clones only, minus some. The data show about 37,000 clones, about 80% seen once. The material sequenced was PBMCs. These receptors all stem from a woman under 30 in good health and CMV-seropositive.

The chain uses TRBV18 and TRBJ1-1, with D tentatively TRBD1 (6 bases). The CDR3 loop spans 15 amino acids. Trimming cost V 1 base and J 3 bases, with 12 bases left between them. Germline V CDR1 and CDR2: KGHSH, LQKENI. This chain's CDR3 is CASSPQGGLDTEAFF. CDR3 DNA sequence: TGTGCCAGCTCACCACAGGGGGGGCTGGACACTGAAGCTTTCTTT.

This clone was counted between two and nine times. This rearrangement joins TRBV9 to TRBJ2-5, with 9 bases lining up with TRBD1. The CDR3 has 14 residues. CDR1 and CDR2 (germline): SGDLS, YYNGEE. Trimming removed 3 bases from V and 5 bases from J; junction bases left unmatched: 5. CDR3 in amino acids: CASSGGGQGETQYF. The DNA for the CDR3 is TGTGCCAGCAGCGGAGGCGGACAGGGGGAGACCCAGTACTTC.

CDR3 sequence (DNA): TGTGCCAGCAGCTTGGACAGGGAAGAGACCCAGTACTTC. It codes for CASSLDREETQYF. V and J are TRBV5-5 and TRBJ2-5; D is perhaps TRBD1 (6 bases). The CDR3 spans 13 residues. Germline CDR1 SGHKS, CDR2 YYEKEE (reference sequence). Trimming took 0 bases from V and 3 from J, leaving 6 bases between them.

The chain employs TRBV29-1 and TRBJ2-5, with 8 bases lining up with TRBD1. Germline V CDR1 and CDR2: SQVTM, ANQGSEA. The CDR3 consists of 13 residues. J gave up 5 bases and V 4 bases, and 6 bases lay outside the gene matches. CDR3 sequence (DNA): TGCAGCGTTGGGGCAGGGGGCAGGGAGACCCAGTACTTC. It is translated as CSVGAGGRETQYF.

The V call is TRBV4-1, the J call TRBJ2-7; a weak D match, TRBD1 (6 bases). The CDR3 is 13 amino acids. Germline-derived CDR1 and CDR2 are MGHRA and YSYEKL. The V and J ends lost 1 base and 3 bases respectively, with 7 bases between them. As DNA, the CDR3 is TGCGCCAGCAGCCAAGTCAGGGGCTACGAGCAGTACTTC. Protein product: CASSQVRGYEQYF.

This sequence joins TRBV7-9 and TRBJ1-4; D is unresolved. Trimming took 3 bases from V and 8 from J, leaving 7 bases between them. This CDR3 comprises 12 residues. Per the germline V gene, CDR1 is SEHNR and CDR2 is FQNEAQ (reference sequence). CDR3 bases: TGTGCCAGCAGCTTGGCAGTGGAAAAACTGTTTTTT. Residues: CASSLAVEKLFF.

This chain links TRBV27 with TRBJ2-7; D is uncertain. The V gene lost 9 bases and the J gene lost 0 bases, with 21 bases spanning the gap. CDR1 is MNHEY, CDR2 SMNVEV, per germline (reference sequence). The CDR3 spans 16 residues. CDR3 DNA sequence: TGTGCCAGTAAACCGGATGTAGCCCCAAGCTCCTACGAGCAGTACTTC. Residues: CASKPDVAPSSYEQYF.

This clone appeared a few times. The chain recombines TRBV4-1 with TRBJ2-1; a weak D match, TRBD1 (6 bases). The V end was cut by 2 bases, the J end by 10 bases, with 15 bases between. Germline CDR1 MGHRA, CDR2 YSYEKL. This CDR3 has 14 residues. CDR3 loop: CASSQQGFGGEQFF. CDR3 in DNA: TGCGCCAGCAGCCAACAGGGGTTTGGCGGGGAGCAGTTCTTC.

A note on this clone: At one end the junction does not follow the germline gene, possibly because of a read error. The chain is built from TRBV7-7 and TRBJ2-7; D gene unclear. CDR1 and CDR2 from the germline V gene are SSHAT and FNYEAQ (reference sequence). The CDR3 consists of 13 residues. The CDR3 DNA sequence: TGTGCTAGCAGCTTACGGGTAACCTACGAGCAGTACTTC. Residues: CASSLRVTYEQYF. The whole variable domain, filled in from reference TRBV7-7 and TRBJ2-7, reads GAGVSQSPRYKVTKRGQDVTLRCDPISSHATLYWYQQALGQGPEFLTYFNYEAQPDKSGLPSDRFSAERPEGSISTLTIQRTEQRDSAMYRCASSLRVTYEQYFGPGTRLTVT.

This chain joins TRBV5-1 and TRBJ2-3, with TRBD1 matching over 10 bases. CDR3 length: 16 amino acids. CDR1 is SGHRS, CDR2 YFSETQ, per germline. J was trimmed by 1 base and V by 5 bases; bases with no gene match: 7. The DNA for the CDR3 is TGCGCCAGCAGATCTCCAGGGACAGGGGGCACAGATACGCAGTATTTT. Its translation is CASRSPGTGGTDTQYF.

The chain recombines TRBV15 with TRBJ2-7; maybe TRBD1 (6 bases). Trimming stripped 5 bases from V and 3 bases from J, with 14 bases between. Germline V lookup: CDR1 LNHNV, CDR2 YYDKDF (reference sequence). The CDR3 sequence is 14 residues long. CDR3 sequence reads: CATSYNRGHYEQYF. CDR3 coding DNA: TGTGCCACCAGCTACAATCGGGGACACTACGAGCAGTACTTC.

V gene TRBV7-9 combines with J gene TRBJ2-1, with D possibly matching TRBD1 (5 bases). V was trimmed by 5 bases and J by 0 bases, leaving 14 bases between them. The CDR3 sequence is 16 residues long. Germline V gene data show CDR1 as SEHNR and CDR2 as FQNEAQ (reference sequence). CDR3 in DNA: TGTGCCAGCAGCCCCACTTGGGGCCACTCCTACAATGAGCAGTTCTTC. Its protein product is CASSPTWGHSYNEQFF.

This clone was seen just once. The chain recombines TRBV6-5 with TRBJ2-5; 7 positions agree with TRBD1. The J call is doubtful: the DNA matches TRBJ2-7 better. In germline, CDR1 is MNHEY, CDR2 SVGAGI. CDR3 length: 12 residues. The CDR3 sequence is CATQQGPYEQYF. CDR3 DNA sequence: TGTGCCACCCAACAGGGGCCCTACGAGCAGTACTTC.

The rearrangement uses TRBV2 and TRBJ2-1; 8 bases line up with TRBD2. The CDR3 has 14 residues. Trimming cost V 6 bases and J 5 bases; bases outside gene matches: 6. Germline CDR1 SNHLY, CDR2 FYNNEI. CDR3 loop: CASRELAANNEQFF. Written as DNA, the CDR3 is TGTGCCAGCAGGGAACTAGCGGCCAACAATGAGCAGTTCTTC.

This clone was counted once. This rearrangement joins TRBV6-5 to TRBJ2-2; D not certain. Per the germline V gene, CDR1 is MNHEY and CDR2 is SVGAGI. The CDR3 sequence is 15 residues long. Trimming removed 1 base at V and 4 bases at J, with 10 bases between. The DNA for the CDR3 is TGTGCCAGCAGTTACTTGAACCGGAGCACCGGGGAGCTGTTTTTT. This encodes CASSYLNRSTGELFF.

The V call is TRBV27, the J call TRBJ1-1, with 9 nucleotides matching TRBD1. This CDR3 comprises 19 residues. With 0 bases clipped from V and 4 bases from J, the junction kept 15 bases outside the gene matches. Per the germline V gene, CDR1 is MNHEY and CDR2 is SMNVEV (reference sequence). CDR3 residues: CASSLSSAGTGYSGTEAFF. CDR3 sequence (DNA): TGTGCCAGCAGTTTATCGTCAGCCGGGACAGGGTATTCGGGCACTGAAGCTTTCTTT.

The chain employs TRBV27 and TRBJ1-2; TRBD1 might be the D (5 bases). CDR3 length: 13 amino acids. Germline V lookup: CDR1 MNHEY, CDR2 SMNVEV (reference sequence). V lost 3 bases to trimming and J lost 2 bases, with 7 bases between them. The CDR3, as DNA: TGTGCCAGCAGTTTGACAGAGAACTATGGCTACACCTTC. Translated: CASSLTENYGYTF.

The chain combines TRBV6-5 with TRBJ2-5; D might be TRBD2 (6 bases). The end of the DNA is better explained by TRBJ2-7, so the J call may be wrong. The CDR3 loop spans 13 amino acids. CDR1 and CDR2 (germline): MNHEY, SVGAGI. The CDR3 here is CASRLTSSYEQYF. The CDR3 nucleotides are TGTGCCAGCAGACTTACTAGCAGCTACGAGCAGTACTTC.

This clone appeared a single time. V and J are TRBV18 and TRBJ1-6, with 8 bases matching TRBD1. V lost 2 bases, J lost 4 bases, and 4 bases stayed unmatched. The CDR3 is made up of 16 amino acids. Germline lookup yields CDR1 KGHSH and CDR2 LQKENI. The CDR3 DNA follows: TGTGCCAGCTCACCAGGGGACAGGTTTTATAATTCACCCCTCCACTTT. Its protein is CASSPGDRFYNSPLHF.

The chain has TRBV10-2 and TRBJ2-1; 8 bases line up with TRBD2. This CDR3 is built from 16 residues. Losses at the gene ends were 2 bases for V and 6 bases for J; bases not matched to a gene: 9. CDR1 is WSHSY and CDR2 is SAAADI in the germline V gene. This CDR3 reads CASSEPPTGGGNEQFF. CDR3 nucleotide sequence: TGCGCCAGCAGTGAGCCCCCAACGGGGGGGGGCAATGAGCAGTTCTTC.